This paragraph reports one T cell receptor beta chain. The antigen is undetermined. This sample was included in a study of T-cell reconstitution after alpha-beta-depleted transplantation in children. The study's findings and limits: Diversity of TCRbeta at day 60 was high in some patients, arising from surviving recipient T cells and thymic progenitors. Newly produced T cells mostly accounted for T-cell counts and diversity one year post-transplant. By about two months after transplant, alpha-beta T cells reportedly arose from several hundred graft clones that had expanded.

Unique molecular identifiers were built into the TCRbeta library. TCRdb used MiXCR to reprocess the PCR reads, holding one entry per CDR3 protein. The sample carries hundreds of thousands of distinct CDR3 sequences, approximately 13% recorded once. Trimming shortened V by 10 bases and J by 3 bases, and 16 bases separated the two germline ends. Germline V gives CDR1 ENHRY, CDR2 SYGVKD. The CDR3 has 13 residues. This sequence joins TRBV10-3 and TRBJ2-7; D tentatively reads TRBD1 or TRBD2 (6 bases each). The sample was PBMCs, mostly from graft donor cells, taken 360 days after TCRalphabeta/CD19-depleted stem cell transplant. The TCR sequence derives from a male patient under 18 who had a stem cell transplant for acute myeloid leukemia, so the T cells may come from the graft donor. The CDR3 loop reads CATCRGLGYEQYF. As DNA, the CDR3 is TGTGCCACATGCCGGGGGCTAGGCTACGAGCAGTACTTC.